The entry that follows covers one TCR beta chain sequence. This sample was taken from a study of T cells expressing NK-cell markers. No DNA is given; TCRdb re-called the 5' RACE reads and lists each CDR3 protein once. In all, the sample yields some 150,000 distinct CDR3 sequences. The CDR3 is made up of 14 amino acids. From germline, CDR1 is SGHRS and CDR2 YFSETQ. This clonotype was obtained from a man aged 18 to 29 in good health. This chain links TRBV5-1 with TRBJ2-3. Source material: blood T cells: a sorted CD56 or NKG2C T cell subset, CD4+ or CD8+ T cells, or bulk PBMC T cells (not recorded which). This CDR3 reads CASSLDKHPDTQYF.